This TCR beta chain was captured in a study of control samples from healthy donors and cancer patients. The count of this clone is one. A read error may account for a junction end that differs from germline. Libraries were prepared by immunoSEQ multiplex PCR; TCRdb keeps only in-frame clonotypes and omits some of them. The sample contains about 130,000 clones, roughly 88% of which appear only once. This CDR3 is built from 13 residues. CDR1 and CDR2 from the germline V gene are SSHAT and FNYEAQ (reference sequence). The gene calls are TRBV7-7 and TRBJ1-3; D might be TRBD1 (6 bases). The TCR originated in a man over 45 in good health. Sample: blood. CDR3 region: CASSSGDGNTIYF. As DNA, the CDR3 is TGTGCTAGCAGCTCAGGGGACGGAAACACCATATATTTT.